This T cell receptor beta chain was identified in a study of OX40 agonist ivuxolimab in advanced cancers. Germline CDR1 is SGHTA and CDR2 is FQGTGA. The V end lost 8 bases, the J end lost 0 bases, and 10 bases lay between the germline ends. This CDR3 has 13 residues. Produced via immunoSEQ multiplex PCR; TCRdb's table is partial and in-frame only. Among roughly 60,000 clones listed, 91% were seen once. Broader study findings: Expansion of clones was among the lowest in partial responders at 0.1-3.0 mg/kg. Doses of 0.1 to 3.0 mg/kg were accompanied by clonal expansion of CD4+ and CD8+ blood T cells by week 6.

Concerning this clone: Its target is not known.

This receptor was identified in an adult with an advanced solid tumor such as melanoma, head and neck, liver or kidney cancer. The rearrangement uses TRBV7-3 and TRBJ2-5, with D maybe TRBD2 (6 bases). The sequencing used CD4+ or CD8+ T cells sorted from blood, collected in a trial of the OX40 agonist ivuxolimab. CDR3 DNA sequence: TGTGCCAGCGGGACGGGGGACCAAGAGACCCAGTACTTC. Protein: CASGTGDQETQYF.